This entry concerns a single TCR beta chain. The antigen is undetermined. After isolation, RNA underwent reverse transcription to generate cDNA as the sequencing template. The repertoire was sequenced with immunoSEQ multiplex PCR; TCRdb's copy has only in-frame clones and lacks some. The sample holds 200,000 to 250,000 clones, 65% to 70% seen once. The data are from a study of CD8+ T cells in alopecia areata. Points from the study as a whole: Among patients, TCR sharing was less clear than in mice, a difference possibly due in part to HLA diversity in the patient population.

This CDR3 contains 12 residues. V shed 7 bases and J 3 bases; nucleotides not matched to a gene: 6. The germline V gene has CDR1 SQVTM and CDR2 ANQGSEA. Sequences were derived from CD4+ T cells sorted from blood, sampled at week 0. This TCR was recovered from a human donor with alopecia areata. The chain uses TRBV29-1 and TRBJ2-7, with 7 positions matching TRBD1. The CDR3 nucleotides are TGCAGCGGTCGGACAGGCGACTACGAGCAGTACTTC. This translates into CSGRTGDYEQYF.